This TCR beta chain was documented in a study of OX40 agonist ivuxolimab in advanced cancers. Clones were read by immunoSEQ multiplex PCR, and TCRdb kept only the in-frame ones, dropping some. The table has 34,000 or so clones, under 90% seen once; the top ten hold approximately 1.4%. Here the sequenced sample was CD4+ or CD8+ T cells sorted from blood, taken in a trial of the OX40 agonist ivuxolimab. This TCR came from an adult with an advanced solid tumor such as melanoma, head and neck, liver or kidney cancer.

The CDR3 sequence: CSARSSYEQYF. The CDR3 DNA follows: TGCAGTGCAAGGAGCTCCTACGAGCAGTACTTC. V and J are TRBV20-1 and TRBJ2-7; D gene unclear. This CDR3 is built from 11 residues. CDR1 DFQATT and CDR2 SNEGSKA come from the germline V gene (reference sequence). Trimming stripped 6 bases from V and 0 bases from J, with 6 bases between.